This entry lists 6 T cell receptor beta chains sequenced from one sample in a study. One entry per CDR3 protein results from TCRdb running MiXCR on the RT-PCR reads. The sample lists about 700,000 distinct CDR3 sequences; 12% to 15% were seen once. Sample: memory CD4+ T cells from blood. Receptors originate from a female donor in good health, serving as a healthy control.

The V gene is TRBV7-2, the J gene TRBJ2-1; the match to TRBD2 covers 10 bases. Germline V CDR1 and CDR2: SGHTA, FQGNSA. V shed 5 bases and J 7 bases; nucleotides not matched to a gene: 5. This CDR3 region has 14 residues. The CDR3 loop reads CASSTSGKRNEQFF. The CDR3, as DNA: TGTGCCAGCAGCACTAGCGGGAAAAGGAATGAGCAGTTCTTC. The full variable domain, completed using reference TRBV7-2 and TRBJ2-1, is GAGVSQSPSNKVTEKGKDVELRCDPISGHTALYWYRQSLGQGLEFLIYFQGNSAPDKSGLPSDRFSAERTGGSVSTLTIQRTQQEDSAVYLCASSTSGKRNEQFFGPGTRLTVL.

CDR3 protein: CASRRGGSGGRELFF. The CDR3 DNA sequence: TGCGCCAGCCGACGGGGAGGAAGCGGGGGCCGGGAGCTGTTTTTT. The chain has TRBV5-1 and TRBJ2-2; 8 nucleotides align to TRBD2. V lost 7 bases, J lost 9 bases, and 14 bases stayed unmatched. The germline gives CDR1 SGHRS, CDR2 YFSETQ. CDR3 size: 15 residues.

The V gene is TRBV7-2, the J gene TRBJ1-3; 9 nucleotides match TRBD1. The germline gives CDR1 SGHTA, CDR2 FQGNSA. The CDR3 contains 17 residues. V lost 4 bases and J lost 2; bases outside the gene matches: 9. CDR3 DNA: TGTGCCAGCAGCTCAAATGACAGGGGGATGGCTGGAAACACCATATATTTT. It encodes CASSSNDRGMAGNTIYF.

This chain links TRBV6-2 or TRBV6-3 with TRBJ1-2, with D unclear. CDR3 length equals 14 residues. Germline values: CDR1 MNHEY, CDR2 SVGEGT. V was trimmed by 6 bases and J by 4 bases, leaving 15 bases between them. The CDR3 DNA is TGTGCCAGCAGGGACCGTGACAAGCGCTATGGCTACACCTTC. The encoded protein is CASRDRDKRYGYTF.

This clonotype has only a few counts. This rearrangement joins TRBV9 to TRBJ1-6; D gene unclear. This CDR3 contains 14 residues. Trimming removed 3 bases at V and 5 bases at J, with 9 bases between. CDR1 and CDR2 (germline): SGDLS, YYNGEE. CDR3: CASSETENNSPLHF. DNA of the CDR3: TGTGCCAGCAGCGAGACCGAGAATAATTCACCCCTCCACTTT.

The chain recombines TRBV6-6 with TRBJ1-6, with D perhaps matching TRBD1 (5 bases). There are 15 residues in the CDR3. V was clipped by 0 bases and J by 12 bases, with 15 bases between them. CDR1 MNHNY and CDR2 SVGAGI come from the germline V gene (reference sequence). The CDR3 DNA reads as TGTGCCAGCAGTTACTCGAGTGGGACGTCCAGACCCCTCCACTTT. Protein: CASSYSSGTSRPLHF.